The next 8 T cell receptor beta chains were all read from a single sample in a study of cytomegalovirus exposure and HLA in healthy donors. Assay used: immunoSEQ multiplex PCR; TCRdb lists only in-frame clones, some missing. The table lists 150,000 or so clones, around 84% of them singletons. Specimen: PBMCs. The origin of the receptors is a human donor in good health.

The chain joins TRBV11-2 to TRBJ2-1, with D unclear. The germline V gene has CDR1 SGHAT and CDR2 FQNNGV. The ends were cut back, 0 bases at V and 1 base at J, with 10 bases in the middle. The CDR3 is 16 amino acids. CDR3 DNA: TGTGCCAGCAGCTTAGATGGCGGCCTATCCTACAATGAGCAGTTCTTC. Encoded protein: CASSLDGGLSYNEQFF. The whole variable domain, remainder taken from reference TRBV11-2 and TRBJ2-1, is EAGVAQSPRYKIIEKRQSVAFWCNPISGHATLYWYQQILGQGPKLLIQFQNNGVVDDSQLPKDRFSAERLKGVDSTLKIQPAKLEDSAVYLCASSLDGGLSYNEQFFGPGTRLTVL.

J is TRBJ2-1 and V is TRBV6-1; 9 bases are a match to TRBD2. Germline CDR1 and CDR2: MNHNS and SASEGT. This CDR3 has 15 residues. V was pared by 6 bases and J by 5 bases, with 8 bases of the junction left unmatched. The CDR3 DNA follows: TGTGCCAGCAGCGGCGGGAGGGGGGCCCACAATGAGCAGTTCTTC. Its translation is CASSGGRGAHNEQFF.

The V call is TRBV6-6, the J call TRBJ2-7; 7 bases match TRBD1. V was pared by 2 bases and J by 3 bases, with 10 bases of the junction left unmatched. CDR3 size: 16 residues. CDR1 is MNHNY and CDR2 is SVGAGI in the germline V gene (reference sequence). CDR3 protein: CASSYGTTGSSYEQYF. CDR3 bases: TGTGCCAGCAGTTACGGTACGACAGGGAGCAGCTACGAGCAGTACTTC.

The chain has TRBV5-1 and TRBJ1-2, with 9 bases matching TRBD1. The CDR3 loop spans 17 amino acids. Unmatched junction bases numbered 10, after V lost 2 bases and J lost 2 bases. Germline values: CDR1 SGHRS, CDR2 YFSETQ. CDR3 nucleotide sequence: TGCGCCAGCAGCTTTGACGGGACAGGGAGGAGGAACTATGGCTACACCTTC. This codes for CASSFDGTGRRNYGYTF.

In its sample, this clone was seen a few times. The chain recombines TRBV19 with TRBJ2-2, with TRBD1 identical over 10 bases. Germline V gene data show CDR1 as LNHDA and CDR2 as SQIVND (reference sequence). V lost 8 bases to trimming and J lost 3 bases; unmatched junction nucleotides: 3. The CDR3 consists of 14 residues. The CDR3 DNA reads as TGTGCCAGTGGGACAGGGGTGTACACCGGGGAGCTGTTTTTT. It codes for CASGTGVYTGELFF.

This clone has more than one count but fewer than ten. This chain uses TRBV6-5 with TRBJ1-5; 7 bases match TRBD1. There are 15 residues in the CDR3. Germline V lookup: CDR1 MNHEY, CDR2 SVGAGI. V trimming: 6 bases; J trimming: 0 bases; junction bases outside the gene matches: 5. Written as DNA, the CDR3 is TGTGCCAGCAGACAGGGGTCGACTAGCAATCAGCCCCAGCATTTT. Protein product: CASRQGSTSNQPQHF.

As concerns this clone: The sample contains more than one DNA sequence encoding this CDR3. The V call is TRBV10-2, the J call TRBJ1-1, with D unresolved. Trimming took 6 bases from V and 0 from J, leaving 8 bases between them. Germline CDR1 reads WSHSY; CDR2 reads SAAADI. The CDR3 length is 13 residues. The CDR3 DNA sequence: TGCGCCAGCAGCTTACAGTTGAACACTGAAGCTTTCTTT. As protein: CASSLQLNTEAFF.

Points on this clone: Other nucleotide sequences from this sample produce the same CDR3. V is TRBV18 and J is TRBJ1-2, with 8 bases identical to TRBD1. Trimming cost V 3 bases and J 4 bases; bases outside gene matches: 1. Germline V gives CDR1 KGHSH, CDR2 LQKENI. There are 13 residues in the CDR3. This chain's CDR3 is CASSPGQGYGYTF. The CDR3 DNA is TGTGCCAGCTCACCCGGACAGGGCTATGGCTACACCTTC. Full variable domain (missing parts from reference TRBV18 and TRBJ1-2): NAGVMQNPRHLVRRRGQEARLRCSPMKGHSHVYWYRQLPEEGLKFMVYLQKENIIDESGMPKERFSAEFPKEGPSILRIQQVVRGDSAAYFCASSPGQGYGYTFGSGTRLTVV.